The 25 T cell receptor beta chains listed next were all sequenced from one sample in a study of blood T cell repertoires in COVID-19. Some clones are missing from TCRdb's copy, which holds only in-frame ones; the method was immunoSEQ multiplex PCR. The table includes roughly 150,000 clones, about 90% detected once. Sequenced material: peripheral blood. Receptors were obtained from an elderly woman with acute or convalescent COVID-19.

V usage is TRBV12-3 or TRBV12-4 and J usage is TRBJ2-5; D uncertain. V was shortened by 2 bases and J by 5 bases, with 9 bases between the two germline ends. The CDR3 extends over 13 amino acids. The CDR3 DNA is TGTGCCAGCAGTTTATCGGTTCTGGAGACCCAGTACTTC. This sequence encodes CASSLSVLETQYF.

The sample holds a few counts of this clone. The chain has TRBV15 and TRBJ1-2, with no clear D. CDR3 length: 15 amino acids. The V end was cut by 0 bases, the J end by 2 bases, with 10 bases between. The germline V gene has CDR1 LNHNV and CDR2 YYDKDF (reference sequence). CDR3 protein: CATSRDRTVNYGYTF. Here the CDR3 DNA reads TGTGCCACCAGCAGAGATCGAACGGTCAACTATGGCTACACCTTC.

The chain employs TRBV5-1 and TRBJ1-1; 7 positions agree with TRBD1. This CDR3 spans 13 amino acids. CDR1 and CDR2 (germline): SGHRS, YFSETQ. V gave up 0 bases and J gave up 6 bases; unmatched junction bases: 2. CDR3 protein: CASSLGQGAEAFF. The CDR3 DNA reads TGCGCCAGCAGCTTGGGGCAGGGGGCTGAAGCTTTCTTT.

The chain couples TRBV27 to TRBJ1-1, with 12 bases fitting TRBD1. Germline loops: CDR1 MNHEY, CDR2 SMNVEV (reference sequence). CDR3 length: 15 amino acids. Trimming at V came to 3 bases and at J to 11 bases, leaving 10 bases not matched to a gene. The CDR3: CASSFSGTGGAAAFF. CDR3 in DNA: TGTGCCAGCAGTTTCTCCGGGACAGGGGGCGCAGCGGCTTTCTTT.

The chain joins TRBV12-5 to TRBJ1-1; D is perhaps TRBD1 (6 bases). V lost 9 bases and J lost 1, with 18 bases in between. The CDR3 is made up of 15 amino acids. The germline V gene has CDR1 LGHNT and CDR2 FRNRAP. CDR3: CASAWRGGRNTEAFF. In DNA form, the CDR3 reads TGTGCTAGCGCTTGGCGGGGGGGCCGGAACACTGAAGCTTTCTTT.

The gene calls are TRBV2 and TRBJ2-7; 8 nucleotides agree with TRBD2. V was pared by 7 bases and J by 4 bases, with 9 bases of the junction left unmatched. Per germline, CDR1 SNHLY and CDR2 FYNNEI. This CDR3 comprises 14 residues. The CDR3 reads CASMWSGTRYEQYF. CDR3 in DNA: TGTGCCAGCATGTGGTCCGGGACTAGGTACGAGCAGTACTTC.

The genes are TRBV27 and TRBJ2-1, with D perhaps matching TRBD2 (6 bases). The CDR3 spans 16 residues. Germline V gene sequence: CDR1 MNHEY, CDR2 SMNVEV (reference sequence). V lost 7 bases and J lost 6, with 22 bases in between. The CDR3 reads CASTRFEGTGGNEQFF. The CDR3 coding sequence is TGTGCCAGCACCCGATTCGAGGGGACTGGGGGCAATGAGCAGTTCTTC.

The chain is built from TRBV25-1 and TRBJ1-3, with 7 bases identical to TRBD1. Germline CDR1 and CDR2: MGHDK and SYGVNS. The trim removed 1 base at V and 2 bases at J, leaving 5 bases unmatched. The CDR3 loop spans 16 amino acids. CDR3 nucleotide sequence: TGTGCCAGCAGTGAATCTGGGACAGTGGCTGGAAACACCATATATTTT. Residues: CASSESGTVAGNTIYF.

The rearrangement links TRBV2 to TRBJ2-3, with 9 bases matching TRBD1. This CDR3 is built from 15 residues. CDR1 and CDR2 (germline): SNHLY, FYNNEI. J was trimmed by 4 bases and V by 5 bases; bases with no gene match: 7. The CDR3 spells CASSLDRGGADTQYF. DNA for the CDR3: TGTGCCAGCAGTCTGGACAGGGGAGGGGCAGATACGCAGTATTTT.

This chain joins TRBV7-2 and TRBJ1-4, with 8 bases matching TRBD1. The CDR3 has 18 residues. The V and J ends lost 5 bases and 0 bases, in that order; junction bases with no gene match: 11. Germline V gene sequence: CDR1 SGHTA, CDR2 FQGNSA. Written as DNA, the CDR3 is TGTGCCAGCAGCCGCGGGACAGGTTCAGCCTCAACTAATGAAAAACTGTTTTTT. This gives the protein CASSRGTGSASTNEKLFF.

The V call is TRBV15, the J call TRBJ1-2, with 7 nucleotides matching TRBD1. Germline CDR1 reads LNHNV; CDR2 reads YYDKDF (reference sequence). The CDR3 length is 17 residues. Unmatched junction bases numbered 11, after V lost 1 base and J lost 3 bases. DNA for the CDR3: TGTGCCACCAGCAGAGTGGGCAAGAGGGGGCCGGACTATGGCTACACCTTC. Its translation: CATSRVGKRGPDYGYTF.

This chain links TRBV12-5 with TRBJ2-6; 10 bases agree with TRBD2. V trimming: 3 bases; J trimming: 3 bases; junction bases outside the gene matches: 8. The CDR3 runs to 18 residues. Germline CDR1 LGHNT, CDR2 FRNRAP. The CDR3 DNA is TGTGCTAGTGGTTTCCGGGGGCTAGCGGGGGTTGGGGCCAACGTCCTGACTTTC. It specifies CASGFRGLAGVGANVLTF.

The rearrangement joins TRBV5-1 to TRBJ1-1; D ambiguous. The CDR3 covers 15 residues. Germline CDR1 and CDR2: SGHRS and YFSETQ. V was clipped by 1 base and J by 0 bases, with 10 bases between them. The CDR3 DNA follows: TGCGCCAGCAGCTTGACGGCGGAGATGAACACTGAAGCTTTCTTT. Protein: CASSLTAEMNTEAFF.

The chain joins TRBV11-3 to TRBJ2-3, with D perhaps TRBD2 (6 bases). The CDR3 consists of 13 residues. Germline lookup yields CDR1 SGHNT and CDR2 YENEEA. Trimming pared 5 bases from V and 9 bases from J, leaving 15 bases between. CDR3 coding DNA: TGTGCCAGCAGCGGGGTGCGGGGTGAAACGCAGTATTTT. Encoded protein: CASSGVRGETQYF. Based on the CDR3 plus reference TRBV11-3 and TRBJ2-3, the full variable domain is EAGVVQSPRYKIIEKKQPVAFWCNPISGHNTLYWYLQNLGQGPELLIRYENEEAVDDSQLPKDRFSAERLKGVDSTLKIQPAELGDSAVYLCASSGVRGETQYFGPGTRLTVL.

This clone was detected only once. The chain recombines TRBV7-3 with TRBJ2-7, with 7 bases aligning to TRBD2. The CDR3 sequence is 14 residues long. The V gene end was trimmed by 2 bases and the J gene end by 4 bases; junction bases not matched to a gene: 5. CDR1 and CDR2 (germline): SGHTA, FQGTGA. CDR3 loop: CASSLAGGGYEQYF. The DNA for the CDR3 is TGTGCCAGCAGCTTAGCGGGCGGGGGTTACGAGCAGTACTTC.

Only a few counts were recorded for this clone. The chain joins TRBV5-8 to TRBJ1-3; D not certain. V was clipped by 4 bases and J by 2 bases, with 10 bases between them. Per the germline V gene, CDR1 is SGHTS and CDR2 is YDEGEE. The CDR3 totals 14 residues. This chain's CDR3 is CASSPDFTGNTIYF. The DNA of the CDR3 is TGTGCCAGCAGCCCGGACTTTACTGGAAACACCATATATTTT. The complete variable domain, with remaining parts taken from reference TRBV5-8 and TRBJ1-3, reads EAGVTQSPTHLIKTRGQQATLRCSPISGHTSVYWYQQALGLGLQFLLWYDEGEERNRGNFPPRFSGRQFPNYSSELNVNALELEDSALYLCASSPDFTGNTIYFGEGSWLTVV.

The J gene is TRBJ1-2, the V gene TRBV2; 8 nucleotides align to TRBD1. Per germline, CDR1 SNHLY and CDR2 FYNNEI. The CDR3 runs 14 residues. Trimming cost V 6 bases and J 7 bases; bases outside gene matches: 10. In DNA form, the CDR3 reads TGTGCCAGCAGGGCCGGGACAGGAGGGGCTGGCTACACCTTC. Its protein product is CASRAGTGGAGYTF.

The CDR3 nucleotides read TGTGCCATCATGCCGACAGGGGGCGTGCGGGGGACTGAAGCTTTCTTT. Translation gives CAIMPTGGVRGTEAFF. The rearrangement joins TRBV10-3 to TRBJ1-1; 10 nucleotides agree with TRBD1. V dropped 7 bases and J dropped 5; count of bases not matched to a gene: 13. Germline CDR1 ENHRY, CDR2 SYGVKD. The CDR3 runs to 16 residues.

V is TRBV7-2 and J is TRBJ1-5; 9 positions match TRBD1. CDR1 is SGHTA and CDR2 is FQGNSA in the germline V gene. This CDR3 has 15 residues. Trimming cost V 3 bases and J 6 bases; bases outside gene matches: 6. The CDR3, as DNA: TGTGCCAGCAGCTTCATGGGACAGGGAACTCAGCCCCAGCATTTT. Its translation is CASSFMGQGTQPQHF.

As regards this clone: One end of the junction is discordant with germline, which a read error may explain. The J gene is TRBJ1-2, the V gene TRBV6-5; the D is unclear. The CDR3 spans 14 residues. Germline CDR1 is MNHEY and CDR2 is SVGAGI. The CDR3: CASSDSYSLYGYTF. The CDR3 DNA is TGTGCCAGCAGTGACTCTTACAGTCTCTATGGCTACACCTTC.

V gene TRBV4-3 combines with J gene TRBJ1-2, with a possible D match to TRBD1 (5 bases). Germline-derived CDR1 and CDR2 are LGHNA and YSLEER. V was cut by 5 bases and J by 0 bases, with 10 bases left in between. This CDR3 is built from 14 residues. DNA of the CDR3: TGCGCCAGCAGCGGTGACAGATCTAACTATGGCTACACCTTC. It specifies CASSGDRSNYGYTF.

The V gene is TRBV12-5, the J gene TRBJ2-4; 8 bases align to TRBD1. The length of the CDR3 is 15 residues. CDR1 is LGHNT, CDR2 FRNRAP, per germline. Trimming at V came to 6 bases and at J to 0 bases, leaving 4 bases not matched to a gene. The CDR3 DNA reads TGTGCTAGTGGACAGGGGGATCTAGCCAAAAACATTCAGTACTTC. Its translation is CASGQGDLAKNIQYF.

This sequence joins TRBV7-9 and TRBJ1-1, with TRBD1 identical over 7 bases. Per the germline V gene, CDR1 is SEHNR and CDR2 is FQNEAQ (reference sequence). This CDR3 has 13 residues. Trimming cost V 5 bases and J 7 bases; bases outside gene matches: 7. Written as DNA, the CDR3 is TGTGCCAGCAGCCTGGGACAGCTCAATGAAGCTTTCTTT. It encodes CASSLGQLNEAFF. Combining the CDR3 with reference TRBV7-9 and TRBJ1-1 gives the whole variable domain DTGVSQNPRHKITKRGQNVTFRCDPISEHNRLYWYRQTLGQGPEFLTYFQNEAQLEKSRLLSDRFSAERPKGSFSTLEIQRTEQGDSAMYLCASSLGQLNEAFFGQGTRLTVV.

The CDR3 coding sequence is TGTGCCAGCAGCTGGGACAGTTCAGCTAACTATGGCTACACCTTC. It codes for CASSWDSSANYGYTF. V gene TRBV5-4 combines with J gene TRBJ1-2; 7 bases fit TRBD1. From germline, CDR1 is SGHNT and CDR2 YYREEE (reference sequence). The junction had 5 bases not matched to a gene; V was cut back by 3 bases and J by 0 bases. This CDR3 is 15 amino acids long.

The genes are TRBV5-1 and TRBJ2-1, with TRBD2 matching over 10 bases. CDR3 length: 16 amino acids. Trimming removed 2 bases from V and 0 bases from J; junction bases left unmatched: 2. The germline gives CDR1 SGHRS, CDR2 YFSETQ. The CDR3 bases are TGCGCCAGCAGCTTAGCGGGGGGGAGCTCCTACAATGAGCAGTTCTTC. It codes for CASSLAGGSSYNEQFF.